This T cell receptor beta chain is drawn from a study of vaccination and CD4 T cells after COVID-19. As for the study in general: Post-vaccine sampling followed dose two by a median approximately 74 days (range 14 to 241). The study, taken as a whole, reports: Only after vaccination were a median roughly 83% of convalescents' reactive clones seen.

The CDR3 consists of 14 residues. CDR1 and CDR2 from the germline V gene are KGHDR and SFDVKD. V gave up 0 bases and J gave up 8 bases, with 9 bases separating them. Turning to this clonotype: The antigen is unknown.

Treatment in this sample: roughly nine-day PBMC culture with coronavirus spike peptide pools or control peptides (ViraFEST assay). Expanded clonotypes were found by TCR sequencing after peptide-pool stimulation (ViraFEST). Sequencing of cultured CD4+ T cell DNA used the Oncomine TCR Beta short-read assay. Genomic DNA was isolated from CD4+ T cells that had been cultured. Each CDR3 protein is one row after TCRdb ran MiXCR on the PCR reads. Of 17,000 or so distinct CDR3 sequences listed, roughly 45% are singletons. The TCR originated in a human donor who received a COVID-19 vaccine. The chain recombines TRBV24-1 with TRBJ2-2; D not resolved. Source: CD4+ T cells from blood, cultured in vitro, taken before SARS-CoV-2 vaccination. In DNA form, the CDR3 reads TGTGCCACCAGTGATTTGCAGACGATTGGGGAGCTGTTTTTT. It specifies CATSDLQTIGELFF.